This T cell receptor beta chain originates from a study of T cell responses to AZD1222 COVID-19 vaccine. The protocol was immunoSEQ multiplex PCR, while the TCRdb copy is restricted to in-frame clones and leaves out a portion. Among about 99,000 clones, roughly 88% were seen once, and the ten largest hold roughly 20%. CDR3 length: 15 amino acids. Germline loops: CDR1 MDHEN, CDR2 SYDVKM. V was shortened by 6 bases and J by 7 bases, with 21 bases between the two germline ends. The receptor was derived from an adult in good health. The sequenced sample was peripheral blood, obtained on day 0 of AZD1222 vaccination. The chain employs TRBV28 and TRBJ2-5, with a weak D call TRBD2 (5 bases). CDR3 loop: CASRSASSQFRTQYF. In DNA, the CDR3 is TGTGCCAGCAGATCCGCTAGCAGCCAGTTTCGGACCCAGTACTTC.